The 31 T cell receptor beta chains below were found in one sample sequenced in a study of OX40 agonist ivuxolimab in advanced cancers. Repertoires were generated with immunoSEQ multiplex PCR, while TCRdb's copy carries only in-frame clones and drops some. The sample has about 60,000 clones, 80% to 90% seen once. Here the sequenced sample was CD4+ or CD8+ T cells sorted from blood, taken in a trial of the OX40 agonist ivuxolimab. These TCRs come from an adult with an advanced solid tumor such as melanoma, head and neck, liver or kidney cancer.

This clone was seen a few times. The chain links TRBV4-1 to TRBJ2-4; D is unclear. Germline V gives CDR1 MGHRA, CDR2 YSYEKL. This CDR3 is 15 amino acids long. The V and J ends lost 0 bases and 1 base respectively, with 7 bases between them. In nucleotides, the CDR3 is TGCGCCAGCAGCCAAGATGTGGGGGCCAAAAACATTCAGTACTTC. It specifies CASSQDVGAKNIQYF.

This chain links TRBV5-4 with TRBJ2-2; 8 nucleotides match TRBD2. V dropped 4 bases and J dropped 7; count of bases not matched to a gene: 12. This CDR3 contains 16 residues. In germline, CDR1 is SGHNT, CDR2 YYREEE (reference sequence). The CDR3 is CASSQVSSGRVGELFF. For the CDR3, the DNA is TGTGCCAGCAGCCAGGTATCCAGCGGGAGAGTCGGGGAGCTGTTTTTT.

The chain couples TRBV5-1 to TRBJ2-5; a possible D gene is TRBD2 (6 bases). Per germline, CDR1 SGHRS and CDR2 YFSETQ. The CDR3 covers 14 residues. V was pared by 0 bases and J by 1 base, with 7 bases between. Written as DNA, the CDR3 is TGCGCCAGCAGCTTGGGGGGGGTCCAAGAGACCCAGTACTTC. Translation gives CASSLGGVQETQYF.

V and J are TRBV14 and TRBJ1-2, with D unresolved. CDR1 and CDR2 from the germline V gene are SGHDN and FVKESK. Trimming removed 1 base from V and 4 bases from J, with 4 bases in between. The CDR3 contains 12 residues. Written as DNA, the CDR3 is TGTGCCAGCAGCCAAGGCTTCTATGGCTACACCTTC. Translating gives CASSQGFYGYTF.

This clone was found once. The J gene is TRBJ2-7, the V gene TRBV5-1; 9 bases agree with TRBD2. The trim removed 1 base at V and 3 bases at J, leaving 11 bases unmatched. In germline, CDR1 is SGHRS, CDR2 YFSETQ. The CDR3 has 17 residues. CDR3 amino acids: CASSLRVASGTFYEQYF. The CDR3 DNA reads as TGCGCCAGCAGCTTGCGGGTCGCTAGCGGGACTTTCTACGAGCAGTACTTC.

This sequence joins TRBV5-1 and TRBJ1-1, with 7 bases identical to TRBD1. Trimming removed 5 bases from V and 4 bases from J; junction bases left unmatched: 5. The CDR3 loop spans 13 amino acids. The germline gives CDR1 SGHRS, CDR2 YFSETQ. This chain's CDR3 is CASRVSGGTEAFF. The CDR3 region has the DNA TGCGCCAGCAGGGTTTCAGGGGGCACTGAAGCTTTCTTT.

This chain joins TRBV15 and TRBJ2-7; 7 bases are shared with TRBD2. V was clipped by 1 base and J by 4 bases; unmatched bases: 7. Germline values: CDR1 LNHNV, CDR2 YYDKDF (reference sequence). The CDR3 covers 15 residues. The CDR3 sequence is CATSRVAGEHYEQYV. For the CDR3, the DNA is TGTGCCACCAGCAGAGTGGCGGGAGAACATTACGAGCAGTACGTC.

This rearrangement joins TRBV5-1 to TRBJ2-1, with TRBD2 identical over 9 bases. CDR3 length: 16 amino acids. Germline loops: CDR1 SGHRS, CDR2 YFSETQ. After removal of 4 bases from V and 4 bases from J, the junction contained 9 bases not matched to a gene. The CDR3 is CASSKQASGTYNEQFF. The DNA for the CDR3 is TGCGCCAGCAGCAAGCAAGCTAGCGGGACTTACAATGAGCAGTTCTTC.

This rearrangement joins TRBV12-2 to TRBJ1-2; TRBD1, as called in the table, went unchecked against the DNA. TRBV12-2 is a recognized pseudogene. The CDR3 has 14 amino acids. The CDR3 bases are TGTGCAAGTCGCTTAGGTGGGCCTAACTATGGCTACACCTTC. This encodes CASRLGGPNYGYTF.

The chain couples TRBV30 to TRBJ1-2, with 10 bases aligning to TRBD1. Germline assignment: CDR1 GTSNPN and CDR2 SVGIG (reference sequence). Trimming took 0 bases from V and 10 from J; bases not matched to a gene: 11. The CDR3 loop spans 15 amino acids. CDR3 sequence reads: CAWSVRRGQGFPYTF. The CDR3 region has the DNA TGTGCCTGGAGTGTACGGCGGGGACAGGGGTTTCCCTACACCTTC.

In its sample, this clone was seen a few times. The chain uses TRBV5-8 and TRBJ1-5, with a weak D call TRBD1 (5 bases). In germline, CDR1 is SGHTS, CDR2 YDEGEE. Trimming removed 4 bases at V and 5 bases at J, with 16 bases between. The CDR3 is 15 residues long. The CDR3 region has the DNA TGTGCCAGCAGCGGAGGGGTGGCAGTGGATCAGCCCCAGCATTTT. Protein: CASSGGVAVDQPQHF.

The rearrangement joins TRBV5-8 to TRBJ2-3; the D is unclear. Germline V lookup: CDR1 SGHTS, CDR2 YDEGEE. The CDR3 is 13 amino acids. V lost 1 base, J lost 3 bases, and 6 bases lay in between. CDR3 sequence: CASSLLGTDTQYF. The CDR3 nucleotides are TGTGCCAGCAGCTTGCTCGGGACAGATACGCAGTATTTT.

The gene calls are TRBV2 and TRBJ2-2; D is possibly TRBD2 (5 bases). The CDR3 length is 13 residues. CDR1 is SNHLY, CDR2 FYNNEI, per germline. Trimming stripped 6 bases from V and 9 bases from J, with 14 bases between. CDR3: CASRRDSSRELFF. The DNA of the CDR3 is TGTGCCAGCAGACGAGATTCTAGCAGGGAGCTGTTTTTT.

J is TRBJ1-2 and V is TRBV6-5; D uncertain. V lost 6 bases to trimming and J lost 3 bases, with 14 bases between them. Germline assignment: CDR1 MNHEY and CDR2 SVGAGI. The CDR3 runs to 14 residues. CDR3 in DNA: TGTGCCAGCAGCCCGTTTCTGGTTGACTATGGCTACACCTTC. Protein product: CASSPFLVDYGYTF.

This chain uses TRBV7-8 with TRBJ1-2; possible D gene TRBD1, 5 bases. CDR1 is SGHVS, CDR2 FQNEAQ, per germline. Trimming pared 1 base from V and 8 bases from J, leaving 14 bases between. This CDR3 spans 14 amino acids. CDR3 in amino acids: CASSLGTSTGGYTF. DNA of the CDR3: TGTGCCAGCAGCTTAGGGACATCTACGGGGGGCTACACCTTC.

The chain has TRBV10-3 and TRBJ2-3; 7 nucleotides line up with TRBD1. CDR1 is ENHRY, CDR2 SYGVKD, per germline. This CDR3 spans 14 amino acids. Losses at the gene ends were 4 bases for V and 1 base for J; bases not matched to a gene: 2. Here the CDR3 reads CAISGQGGTDTQYF. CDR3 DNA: TGTGCCATCAGTGGCCAGGGGGGCACAGATACGCAGTATTTT.

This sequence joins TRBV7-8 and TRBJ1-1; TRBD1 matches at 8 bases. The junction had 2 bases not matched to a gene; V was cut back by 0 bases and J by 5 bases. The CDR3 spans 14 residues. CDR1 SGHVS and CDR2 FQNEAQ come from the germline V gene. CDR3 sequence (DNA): TGTGCCAGCAGCTTAGCCAGGGGGCAAACTGAAGCTTTCTTT. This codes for CASSLARGQTEAFF.

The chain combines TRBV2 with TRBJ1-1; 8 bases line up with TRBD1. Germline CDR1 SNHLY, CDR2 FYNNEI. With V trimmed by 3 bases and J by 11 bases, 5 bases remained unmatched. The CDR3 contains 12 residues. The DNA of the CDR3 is TGTGCCAGCAGTGACAGGGGGCGCGAGGCTTTCTTT. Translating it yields CASSDRGREAFF.

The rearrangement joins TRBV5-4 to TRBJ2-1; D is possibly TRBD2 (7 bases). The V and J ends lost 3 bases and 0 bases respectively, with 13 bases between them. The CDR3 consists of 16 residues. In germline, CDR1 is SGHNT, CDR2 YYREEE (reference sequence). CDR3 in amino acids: CASSSGGQSSYNEQFF. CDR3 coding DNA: TGTGCCAGCAGCTCCGGGGGGCAAAGCTCCTACAATGAGCAGTTCTTC.

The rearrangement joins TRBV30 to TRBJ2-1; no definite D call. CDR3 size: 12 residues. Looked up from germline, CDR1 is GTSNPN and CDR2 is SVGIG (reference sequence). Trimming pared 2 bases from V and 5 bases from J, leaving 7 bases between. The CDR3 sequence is CAWSLSDNEQFF. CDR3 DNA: TGTGCCTGGAGTTTATCGGACAATGAGCAGTTCTTC.

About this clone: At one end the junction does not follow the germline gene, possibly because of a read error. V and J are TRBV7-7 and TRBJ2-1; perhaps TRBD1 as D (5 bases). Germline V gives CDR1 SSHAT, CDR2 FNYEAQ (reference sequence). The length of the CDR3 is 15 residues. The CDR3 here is CASSLGAALYNEQFF. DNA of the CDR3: TGTGCTAGCAGCTTAGGGGCGGCGCTCTACAATGAGCAGTTCTTC.

In DNA, the CDR3 is TGTGCCAGCAGCTTGGTGGCAGGGGAGGGGAATGAAAAACTGTTTTTT. It encodes CASSLVAGEGNEKLFF. This chain links TRBV5-5 with TRBJ1-4, with D perhaps TRBD1 (6 bases). The CDR3 totals 16 residues. Germline V gene lookup returns CDR1 SGHKS and CDR2 YYEKEE (reference sequence). Trimming stripped 0 bases from V and 5 bases from J, with 14 bases between.

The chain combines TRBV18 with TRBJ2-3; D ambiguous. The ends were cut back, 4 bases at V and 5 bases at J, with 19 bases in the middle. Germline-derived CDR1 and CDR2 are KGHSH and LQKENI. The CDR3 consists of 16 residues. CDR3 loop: CASSRFQTPRGDTQYF. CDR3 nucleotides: TGTGCCAGCTCACGGTTCCAGACCCCTCGAGGAGATACGCAGTATTTT. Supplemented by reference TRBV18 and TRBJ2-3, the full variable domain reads NAGVMQNPRHLVRRRGQEARLRCSPMKGHSHVYWYRQLPEEGLKFMVYLQKENIIDESGMPKERFSAEFPKEGPSILRIQQVVRGDSAAYFCASSRFQTPRGDTQYFGPGTRLTVL.

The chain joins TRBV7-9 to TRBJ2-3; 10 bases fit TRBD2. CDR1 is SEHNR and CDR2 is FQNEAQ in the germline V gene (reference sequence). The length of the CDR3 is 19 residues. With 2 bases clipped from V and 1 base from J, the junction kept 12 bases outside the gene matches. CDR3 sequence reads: CASSLSPVLAGLGTDTQYF. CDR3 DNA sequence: TGTGCCAGCAGCTTATCTCCCGTACTAGCGGGGCTTGGCACAGATACGCAGTATTTT. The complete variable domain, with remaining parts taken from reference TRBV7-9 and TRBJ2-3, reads DTGVSQNPRHKITKRGQNVTFRCDPISEHNRLYWYRQTLGQGPEFLTYFQNEAQLEKSRLLSDRFSAERPKGSFSTLEIQRTEQGDSAMYLCASSLSPVLAGLGTDTQYFGPGTRLTVL.

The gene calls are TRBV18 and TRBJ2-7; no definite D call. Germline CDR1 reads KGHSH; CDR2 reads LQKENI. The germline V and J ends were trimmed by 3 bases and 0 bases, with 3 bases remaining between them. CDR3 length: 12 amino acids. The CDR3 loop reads CASSPNSYEQYF. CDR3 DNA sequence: TGTGCCAGCTCACCGAACTCCTACGAGCAGTACTTC.

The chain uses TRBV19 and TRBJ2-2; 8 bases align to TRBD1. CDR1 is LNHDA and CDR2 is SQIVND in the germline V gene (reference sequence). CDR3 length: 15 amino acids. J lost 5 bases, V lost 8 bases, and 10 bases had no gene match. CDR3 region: CASGEQGASTGELFF. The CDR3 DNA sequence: TGTGCCAGTGGGGAGCAGGGGGCATCGACCGGGGAGCTGTTTTTT.

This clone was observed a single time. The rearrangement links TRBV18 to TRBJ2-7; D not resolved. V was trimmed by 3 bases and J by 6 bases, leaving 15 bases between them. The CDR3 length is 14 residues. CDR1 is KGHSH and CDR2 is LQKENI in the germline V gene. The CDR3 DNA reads TGTGCCAGCTCACCGAATGCCTTGTCGGGCGAGCAGTACTTC. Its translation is CASSPNALSGEQYF.

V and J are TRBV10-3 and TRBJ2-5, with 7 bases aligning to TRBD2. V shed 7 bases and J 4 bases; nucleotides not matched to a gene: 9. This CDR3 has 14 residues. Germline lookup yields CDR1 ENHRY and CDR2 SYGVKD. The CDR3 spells CAIKGAGEGETQYF. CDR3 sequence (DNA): TGTGCCATCAAAGGCGCGGGAGAGGGAGAGACCCAGTACTTC.

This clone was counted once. The CDR3 bases are TGCGCCAGCAGCCAGGGAGCGGTTCCCTACAATGAGCAGTTCTTC. It is translated as CASSQGAVPYNEQFF. The rearrangement joins TRBV4-1 to TRBJ2-1; TRBD2 might be the D (5 bases). V gave up 3 bases and J gave up 2 bases, with 11 bases separating them. Germline V gene lookup returns CDR1 MGHRA and CDR2 YSYEKL. The CDR3 runs to 15 residues.

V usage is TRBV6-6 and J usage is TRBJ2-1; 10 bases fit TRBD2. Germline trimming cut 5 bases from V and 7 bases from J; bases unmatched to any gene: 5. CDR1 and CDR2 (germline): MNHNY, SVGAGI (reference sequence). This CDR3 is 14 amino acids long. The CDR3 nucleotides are TGTGCCAGCAGTAGCGGGAGGGCTGGTAATGAGCAGTTCTTC. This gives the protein CASSSGRAGNEQFF.

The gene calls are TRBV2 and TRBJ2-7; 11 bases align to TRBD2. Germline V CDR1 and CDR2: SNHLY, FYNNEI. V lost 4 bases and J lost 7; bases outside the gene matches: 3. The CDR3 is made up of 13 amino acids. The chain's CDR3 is CASSAASGGEQYV. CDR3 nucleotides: TGTGCCAGCAGTGCGGCTAGCGGGGGGGAGCAGTACGTC.